This is a list of T cell receptor beta chains from one sample in a study of blood T cell repertoires in COVID-19. Produced via immunoSEQ multiplex PCR; TCRdb's table is partial and in-frame only. The sample shows just over 300,000 clones, just under 90% of them seen only once. The sample comprised peripheral blood. The receptors here all came from a woman aged 25 to 45 with COVID-19, enrolled during active disease. Both conserved end residues are part of each CDR3. D genes are given only for firm matches. Size is stated for part of the rows, as once, few or many counts, or as a class when the clone is expanded.

d_gene | abundance | j_gene | v_gene | CDR3aa | CDR3nt
- | once | TRBJ1-2 | TRBV7-2 | CASSAFAASITNYGYTF | TGTGCCAGCAGCGCCTTCGCGGCTTCCATAACTAACTATGGCTACACCTTC
- | - | TRBJ2-1 | TRBV7-9 | CASIRRGGEQFF | TGTGCCAGCATCCGACGAGGGGGTGAGCAGTTCTTC
TRBD2 | - | TRBJ2-3 | TRBV4-3 | CASSQGAGGRTDTQYF | TGCGCCAGCAGCCAAGGGGCGGGGGGCCGCACAGATACGCAGTATTTT
- | - | TRBJ1-1 | TRBV20-1 | CSASGDFRRTEAFF | TGCAGTGCTAGTGGCGACTTTAGAAGGACTGAAGCTTTCTTT
- | - | TRBJ1-1 | TRBV27 | CASWSGGMNTEAFF | TGTGCCAGCTGGTCCGGGGGAATGAACACTGAAGCTTTCTTT
TRBD2 | - | TRBJ2-3 | TRBV6-2/TRBV6-3 | CASSYLAGGRTPSTDTQYF | TGTGCCAGCAGTTACTTAGCGGGGGGGCGTACGCCCAGCACAGATACGCAGTATTTT
- | - | TRBJ1-1 | TRBV7-8 | CASSLVPRTEAFF | TGTGCCAGCAGCTTAGTACCGCGGACTGAAGCTTTCTTT
TRBD1 | - | TRBJ2-3 | TRBV19 | CASSWGQGTDTQYF | TGTGCCAGTAGTTGGGGACAGGGCACAGATACGCAGTATTTT
- | - | TRBJ2-5 | TRBV9 | CASSVDAGYQETQYF | TGTGCCAGCAGCGTAGATGCGGGGTACCAAGAGACCCAGTACTTC
TRBD1 | - | TRBJ2-7 | TRBV3-1/TRBV3-2 | CASSNRGRHEQYF | TGTGCCAGCAGCAACAGGGGACGGCACGAGCAGTACTTC
- | - | TRBJ1-4 | TRBV7-2 | CATKLHTGKEKLFF | TGTGCCACCAAGCTACACACCGGGAAGGAAAAACTGTTTTTT
- | - | TRBJ2-7 | TRBV18 | CASSPTSGQRGEQYF | TGTGCCAGCTCACCAACGTCGGGCCAAAGGGGCGAGCAGTACTTC
TRBD1 | - | TRBJ1-6 | TRBV2 | CASILTPSGGNSPLHF | TGTGCCAGCATCCTAACCCCCTCAGGGGGCAATTCACCCCTCCACTTT
- | - | TRBJ1-2 | TRBV5-1 | CASSLASTGSNGYTF | TGCGCCAGCAGCTTGGCCTCCACAGGGTCGAATGGCTACACCTTC
TRBD2 | - | TRBJ2-1 | TRBV15 | CATSRLAGGLQFF | TGTGCCACCAGCAGACTAGCGGGGGGGCTTCAGTTCTTC
- | - | TRBJ2-6 | TRBV11-2 | CASSLDRRGANVLTF | TGTGCCAGCAGCTTAGATCGCAGGGGGGCCAACGTCCTGACTTTC
- | - | TRBJ1-4 | TRBV21-1 | CASSKRVRGHCF | TGTGCCAGCAGCAAAAGGGTTAGGGGTCATTGTTTT
- | - | TRBJ1-5 | TRBV27 | CASSVGGYGNQPQHF | TGTGCCAGCAGTGTCGGGGGTTATGGCAATCAGCCCCAGCATTTT
- | - | TRBJ1-2 | TRBV5-1 | CASSLDGYGYTF | TGCGCCAGCAGCTTGGACGGCTATGGCTACACCTTC
- | - | TRBJ1-1 | TRBV19 | CASLPDRNTEAFF | TGTGCCAGTCTCCCGGACAGGAACACTGAAGCTTTCTTT
TRBD1 | - | TRBJ1-1 | TRBV7-2 | CASSNRQGHPFF | TGTGCCAGCAGCAATCGACAGGGCCATCCTTTCTTT
- | few | TRBJ1-3 | TRBV6-5 | CATPSRDSGNTIYF | TGTGCCACCCCTTCCCGGGACTCTGGAAACACCATATATTTT
TRBD2 | - | TRBJ2-1 | TRBV5-5 | CASSLGGEGQFF | TGTGCCAGCAGCTTGGGAGGGGAGGGGCAGTTCTTC
TRBD1 | - | TRBJ1-3 | TRBV6-5 | CASRDRVSGNTIYF | TGTGCCAGCAGAGACAGGGTATCTGGAAACACCATATATTTT
TRBD1 | once | TRBJ1-2 | TRBV18 | CASSGIPTGNYGYTF | TGTGCCAGCTCAGGGATACCGACAGGGAACTATGGCTACACCTTC
TRBD1 | - | TRBJ2-7 | TRBV11-2 | CASSFTGGYGEQYF | TGTGCCAGCAGCTTTACAGGGGGCTACGGCGAGCAGTACTTC
TRBD1 | - | TRBJ1-2 | TRBV20-1 | CSARGGGGYTF | TGCAGTGCTAGAGGAGGGGGCGGCTACACCTTC
TRBD1 | - | TRBJ1-1 | TRBV30 | CAWRLTLADRGTEAFF | TGTGCCTGGAGGTTAACATTGGCGGACAGGGGCACTGAAGCTTTCTTT